This T cell receptor (beta chain) is from a study of T cells in Graves' hyperthyroidism and ophthalmopathy (dated by TCRdb to between 2018 and 2020). Some background on the complete study: A discovery cohort of about 95 patients, roughly 40 with Graves' ophthalmopathy and approximately 60 with stable Graves' hyperthyroidism, was used to find distinguishing TCR V-J signatures. Thyroid tissue and blood T-cell repertoires from more than five Graves' hyperthyroidism patients were also compared in the study. Once sampling was done, hyperthyroidism patients were given methimazole at a starting dose of 30 mg daily, whereas ophthalmopathy patients were given high-dose intravenous methylprednisolone. The paper reports TCR Vbeta CDR3 sequencing of approximately 130 peripheral blood samples: approximately 43 ophthalmopathy, fewer than 80 hyperthyroidism and around 17 progressor patients. Prospective prediction of ophthalmopathy was tested in an independent validation cohort consisting of roughly 19 hyperthyroidism patients and around 17 patients who later progressed to ophthalmopathy. For training and testing, the approximately 92 patients in the discovery cohort were randomly divided in a 7:3 ratio.

A patient counted as having stable Graves' hyperthyroidism if no progression to ophthalmopathy occurred over 18 months of follow-up. Hyperthyroidism patients were aged 18 to 65 years and newly diagnosed, with disease duration of less than 2 months. Any patient with an uncontrolled infection, another autoimmune disease, pregnancy or lactation was excluded. Diagnoses relied on clinical symptoms, serum thyroxine and TRAb, thyroid ultrasound and orbital computed tomography. Total RNA was extracted using Trizol reagent, and RNA quality was assessed on an Agilent 2100 Bioanalyzer. The paper as a whole reports these results and caveats: Ophthalmopathy was separated from stable hyperthyroidism by a 13 V-J signature model, with around 90% sensitivity and approximately 84% specificity obtained in cross-validation and 80%/75% obtained in testing. Blood samples also contained most of the expanded thyroid clonotypes (frequency above 0.001), which suggests that blood repertoires may reflect thyroid immune responses. Sample size was not statistically predetermined, and investigators were not blinded to group allocation. In validation, the model predicted progression to ophthalmopathy a median of 6.5 months before onset, with 70% to 71% sensitivity and nearly 75% specificity.

This clonotype appeared many times. Its antigen has not been determined. An end of the junction differs from the germline gene, which may be a read error. The germline V gene (reference sequence) specifies SSHAT as CDR1 and FNYEAQ as CDR2. The CDR3 contains 13 residues, cysteine and phenylalanine counted. Solely the CDR3 DNA is kept, with 39 bases framed from the first base. The TCR beta CDR3 regions were amplified from RNA transcripts. The TCR CDR3 was subjected to a first round of RT-PCR using the HTBI primer set and the Qiagen OneStep RT-PCR kit. A second multiplex PCR round built the libraries, followed by size selection and purification. The libraries were sequenced on an Illumina HiSeq2000 using paired-end 100 bp reads. Per the source publication's procedure: SOAPnuke was used to process the raw data, throwing out any read that contained adapters or uncalled bases, had a mean Phred below 15, or lacked an exact constant-primer or identifier match. High-quality paired reads were merged with COPE v1.2.5, and unique nucleotide sequences were defined as clonotypes. MiTCR v1.1 was used to align clonotypes to the IMGT TRBV, TRBD and TRBJ reference segments. Analysis was restricted to V-J combinations with a frequency above 0.0001, which covered 98% to 99.2% of repertoires. A TCS score was defined as the ratio between F50 (clonal expansion) and ExV (chaos), using BLOSUM62-based TCRdist between CDR3 peptides within each V-J. Welch's t-statistics and random forest reduced some 510 V-J features to 13, which were used in a naive Bayes classifier (R e1071). The public reads were reanalyzed by TCRdb: fastp trimming at Q25, MiXCR alignment, in-frame beta chains only. One record per CDR3 amino acid sequence lists the most common genes and DNA. None of the V and J calls come from the authors' own analysis; TCRdb made them. In this sample the table shows hundreds of thousands of distinct CDR3 sequences, roughly 50% of which occur a single time. The ten largest clones add up to about 7.8% of the sample.

This sequence uses TRBV7-7 and TRBJ2-7, with the D call tentatively TRBD1 or TRBD2, each fitting 5 bases. The receptor comes from a young woman with Graves' hyperthyroidism. Donor details come from another sample of the same person, matched by shared clones. Material for sequencing was peripheral blood or thyroid tissue (not recorded which). The CDR3 amino acid sequence is: CASSLAPGSEQYF. The DNA sequence is as follows: TGTGCTAGCAGCTTAGCCCCAGGGAGCGAGCAGTACTTC.